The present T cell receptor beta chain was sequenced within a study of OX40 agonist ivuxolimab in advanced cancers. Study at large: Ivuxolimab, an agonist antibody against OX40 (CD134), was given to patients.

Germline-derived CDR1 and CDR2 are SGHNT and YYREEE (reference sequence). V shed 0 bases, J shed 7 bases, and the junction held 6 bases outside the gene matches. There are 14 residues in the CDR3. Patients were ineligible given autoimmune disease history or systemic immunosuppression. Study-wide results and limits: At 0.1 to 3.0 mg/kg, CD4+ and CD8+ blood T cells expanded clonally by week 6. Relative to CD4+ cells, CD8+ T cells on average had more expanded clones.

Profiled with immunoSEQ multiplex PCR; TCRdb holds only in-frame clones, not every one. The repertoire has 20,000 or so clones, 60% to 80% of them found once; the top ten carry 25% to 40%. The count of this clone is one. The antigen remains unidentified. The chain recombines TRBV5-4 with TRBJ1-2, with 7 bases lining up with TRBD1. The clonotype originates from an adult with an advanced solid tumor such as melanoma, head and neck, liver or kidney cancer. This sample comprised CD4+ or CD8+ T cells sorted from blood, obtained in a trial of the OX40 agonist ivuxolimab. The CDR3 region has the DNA TGTGCCAGCAGCTTGGCACAGGGGACCCGTGGCTACACCTTC. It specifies CASSLAQGTRGYTF.